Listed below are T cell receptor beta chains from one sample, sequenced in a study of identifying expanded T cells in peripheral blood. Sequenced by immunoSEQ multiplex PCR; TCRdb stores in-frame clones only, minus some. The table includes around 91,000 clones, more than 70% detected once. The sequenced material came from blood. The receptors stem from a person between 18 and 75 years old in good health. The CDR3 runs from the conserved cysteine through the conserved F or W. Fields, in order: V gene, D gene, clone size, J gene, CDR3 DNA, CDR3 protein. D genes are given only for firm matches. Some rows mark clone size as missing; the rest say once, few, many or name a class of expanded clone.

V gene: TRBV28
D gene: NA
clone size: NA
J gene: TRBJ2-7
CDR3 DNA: TGTGCCAGCAGTGACAGCTACGAGCAGTACTTC
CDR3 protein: CASSDSYEQYF

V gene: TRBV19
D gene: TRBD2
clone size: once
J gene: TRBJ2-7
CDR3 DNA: TGTGCCAGTAAGCCGGGACTAGGAGGCTACGAGCAGTACTTC
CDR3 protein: CASKPGLGGYEQYF

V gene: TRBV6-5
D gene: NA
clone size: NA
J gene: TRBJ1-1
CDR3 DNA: TGTGCCAGCAGCCAACCGACAGAGAACACTGAAGCTTTCTTT
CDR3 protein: CASSQPTENTEAFF

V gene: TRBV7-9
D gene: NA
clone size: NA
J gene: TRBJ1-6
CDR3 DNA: TGTGCCAGCAGCTTGGGGGCGGCGCAGAACTCACCCCTCCACTTT
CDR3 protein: CASSLGAAQNSPLHF

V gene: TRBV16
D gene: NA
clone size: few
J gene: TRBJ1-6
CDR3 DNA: TGTGCCAGCAGCCAAGCGGCAGGGGATTATAATTCACCCCTCCACTTT
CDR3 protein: CASSQAAGDYNSPLHF

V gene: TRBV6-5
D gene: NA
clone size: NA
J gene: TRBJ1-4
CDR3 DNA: TGTGCCAGCAGTCTGCAGAATGAAAAACTGTTTTTT
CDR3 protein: CASSLQNEKLFF

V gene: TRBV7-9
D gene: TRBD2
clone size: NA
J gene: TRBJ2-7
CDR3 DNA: TGTGCCAGCAGCTTAGGAGGTAGCGGGACCTACGAGCAGTACTTC
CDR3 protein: CASSLGGSGTYEQYF

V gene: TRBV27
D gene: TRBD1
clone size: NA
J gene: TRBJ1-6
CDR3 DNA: TGTGCCAGCCAACCTACGGGACAGTATAATTCACCCCTCCACTTT
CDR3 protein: CASQPTGQYNSPLHF

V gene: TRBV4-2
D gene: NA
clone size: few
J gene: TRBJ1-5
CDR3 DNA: TGTGCCAGCAGCCAATTGGAGGGGGACGGGAGTCAGCCCCAGCATTTT
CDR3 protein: CASSQLEGDGSQPQHF

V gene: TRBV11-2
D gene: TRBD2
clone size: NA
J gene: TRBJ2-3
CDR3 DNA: TGTGCCAGCAGCTTATCCGGCGGGAGTGGAACAGATACGCAGTATTTT
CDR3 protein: CASSLSGGSGTDTQYF

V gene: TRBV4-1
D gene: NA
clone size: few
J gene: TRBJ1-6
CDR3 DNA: TGCGCCAGCAGCCAAGATCTAGGAAACTCACCCCTCCACTTT
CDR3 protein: CASSQDLGNSPLHF

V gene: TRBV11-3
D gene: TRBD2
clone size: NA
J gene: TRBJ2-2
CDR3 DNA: TGTGCCAGCAGTGGGGAGGGATCCACCGGGGAGCTGTTTTTT
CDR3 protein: CASSGEGSTGELFF

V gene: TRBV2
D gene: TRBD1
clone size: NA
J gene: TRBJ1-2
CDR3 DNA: TGTGCCAGCAGTGACGAGACAGGGCCATATAATGGCTACACCTTC
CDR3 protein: CASSDETGPYNGYTF

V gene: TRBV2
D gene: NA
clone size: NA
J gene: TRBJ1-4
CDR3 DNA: TGTGCCAGTACAGGGCCAACTAATGAAAAACTGTTTTTT
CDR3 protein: CASTGPTNEKLFF

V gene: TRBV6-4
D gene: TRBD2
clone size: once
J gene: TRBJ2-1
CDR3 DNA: TGTGCCAGCAGTGACGGGCTAGCGGGGGATGAGCAGTTCTTC
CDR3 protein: CASSDGLAGDEQFF

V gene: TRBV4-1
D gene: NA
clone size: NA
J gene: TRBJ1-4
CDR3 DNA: TGCGCCAGCAGCCAAGGTTTAGGGGAGCCTAATGAAAAACTGTTTTTT
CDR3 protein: CASSQGLGEPNEKLFF

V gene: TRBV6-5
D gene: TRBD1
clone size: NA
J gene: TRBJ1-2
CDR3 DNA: TGTGCCAGCAGTTACCTAAGGACAGGGGGCTATGGCTACACCTTC
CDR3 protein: CASSYLRTGGYGYTF